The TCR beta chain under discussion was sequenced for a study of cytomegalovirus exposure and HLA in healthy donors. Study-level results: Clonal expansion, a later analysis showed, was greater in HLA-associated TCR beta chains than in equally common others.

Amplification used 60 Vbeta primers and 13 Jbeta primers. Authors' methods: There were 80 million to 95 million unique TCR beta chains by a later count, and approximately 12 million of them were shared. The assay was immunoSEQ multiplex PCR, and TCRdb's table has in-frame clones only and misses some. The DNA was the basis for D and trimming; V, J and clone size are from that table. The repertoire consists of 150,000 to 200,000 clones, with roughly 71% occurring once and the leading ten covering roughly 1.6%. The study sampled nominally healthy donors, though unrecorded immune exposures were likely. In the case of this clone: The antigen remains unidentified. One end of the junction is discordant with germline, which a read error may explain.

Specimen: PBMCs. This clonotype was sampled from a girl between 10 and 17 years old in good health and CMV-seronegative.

The CDR3 sequence is CASNQGSRNTGELFF. CDR3 bases: TGTGCCAGCAACCAAGGGTCCAGAAACACCGGGGAGCTGTTTTTT. The chain employs TRBV4-2 and TRBJ2-2; D remains ambiguous. Germline V gene data show CDR1 as LGHNA and CDR2 as YNFKEQ. The CDR3 totals 15 residues.